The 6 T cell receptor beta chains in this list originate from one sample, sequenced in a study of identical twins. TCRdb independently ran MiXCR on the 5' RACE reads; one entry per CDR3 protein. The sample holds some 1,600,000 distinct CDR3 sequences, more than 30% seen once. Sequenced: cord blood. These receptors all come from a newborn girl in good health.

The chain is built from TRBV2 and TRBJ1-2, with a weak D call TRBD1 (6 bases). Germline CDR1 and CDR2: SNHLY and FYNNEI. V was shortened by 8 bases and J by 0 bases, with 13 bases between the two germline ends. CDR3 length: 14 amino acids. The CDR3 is CASEDSSANYGYTF. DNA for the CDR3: TGTGCCAGCGAGGACAGTTCAGCTAACTATGGCTACACCTTC. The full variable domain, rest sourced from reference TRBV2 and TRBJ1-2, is EPEVTQTPSHQVTQMGQEVILRCVPISNHLYFYWYRQILGQKVEFLVSFYNNEISEKSEIFDDQFSVERPDGSNFTLKIRSTKLEDSAMYFCASEDSSANYGYTFGSGTRLTVV.

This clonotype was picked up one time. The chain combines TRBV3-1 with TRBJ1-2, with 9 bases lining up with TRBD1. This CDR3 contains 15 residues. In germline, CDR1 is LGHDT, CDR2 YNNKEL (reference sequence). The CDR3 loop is CTTTSGTGPNYGYTF. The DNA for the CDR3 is TGTACCACCACCTCGGGGACAGGGCCTAACTATGGCTACACCTTC.

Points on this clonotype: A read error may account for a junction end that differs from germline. CDR3 sequence reads: CAGSLASLSYNEQYF. CDR3 nucleotides: TGTGCCGGCAGCTTAGCATCCCTCTCCTACAATGAGCAGTACTTC. J is TRBJ2-7 and V is TRBV11-2; D remains ambiguous. This CDR3 is built from 15 residues. Germline V CDR1 and CDR2: SGHAT, FQNNGV.

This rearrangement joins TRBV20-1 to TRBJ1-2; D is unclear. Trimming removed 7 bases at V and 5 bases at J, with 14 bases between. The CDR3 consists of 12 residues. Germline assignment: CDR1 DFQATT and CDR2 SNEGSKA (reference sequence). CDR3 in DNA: TGCAGTGTCTCTAGACGGAATTATGGCTACACCTTC. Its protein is CSVSRRNYGYTF.

Here the CDR3 DNA reads TGTGCCAGCAGTTTAAAGCATTCCGGGACAGGGAATTCACCCCTCCACTTT. Its translation: CASSLKHSGTGNSPLHF. This chain joins TRBV27 and TRBJ1-6; 9 nucleotides align to TRBD1. The CDR3 has 17 amino acids. The V segment lost 2 bases and the J segment 7 bases; nucleotides outside the gene matches: 9. From germline, CDR1 is MNHEY and CDR2 SMNVEV (reference sequence).

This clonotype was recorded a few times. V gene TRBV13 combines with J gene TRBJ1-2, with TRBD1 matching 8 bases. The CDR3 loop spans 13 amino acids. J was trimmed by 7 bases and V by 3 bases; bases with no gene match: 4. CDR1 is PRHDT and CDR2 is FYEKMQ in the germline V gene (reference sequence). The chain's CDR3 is CASSFGQGAGYTF. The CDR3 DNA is TGTGCCAGCAGCTTCGGTCAGGGGGCTGGCTACACCTTC.